This T cell receptor (beta chain) was obtained from a study of T-cell reconstitution after alpha-beta-depleted transplantation in children (dated by TCRdb to the mid-2010s). A note on the overall study: Using TCR repertoire profiling, the study quantitatively followed how T-cell immune reconstitution unfolded in children after TCRalphabeta/CD19-depleted allogeneic hematopoietic cell transplantation.

On this clonotype: There is no known antigen for this receptor. Base qualities are not at hand, and no much larger clone is one base apart.

What the work shows at the level of the full study, not this receptor alone: Over subsequent months, a decline in hyperexpanded clone frequencies was noted, and after one year, T-cell counts and TCRbeta diversity were mostly ascribed to newly produced T cells. Apparently early alphabetaT-cell count recovery about two months after transplant reportedly relied on only several hundred rapidly expanded clones derived from non-depleted graft cells. In some patients, high TCRbeta diversity at day 60 was attributed to recipient T cells and intrathymic progenitors that had survived conditioning.

Relative to germline, V is missing 5 bases and J is missing 4 bases, with 13 bases of the junction outside any gene match. The CDR3 holds 17 amino acids from the cysteine to the phenylalanine. Only CDR3 DNA is held: 51 bases, read in frame from base 1. Reading the germline V gene (reference sequence) gives CDR1 LNHDA and CDR2 SQIVND. The library came from PCR. The data were produced on an Illumina HiSeq 2500. TCR library preparation used molecular barcoding, with unique molecular identifiers applied to normalize quantification of the TCRbeta repertoire. TCRdb reprocessing: public reads trimmed at Q25 with fastp, clones called with MiXCR, in-frame beta chains kept. Every CDR3 protein is listed once, alongside the most common genes and DNA of its rows. Here the sample has approximately 350,000 distinct CDR3 sequences; about 17% occur a single time. The ten largest clonotypes hold just over 40% of the sample.

The label giving this sample's treatment or condition can be read as: allogeneic hematopoietic cell transplantation with graft depleted of TCRalphabeta T cells and CD19 B cells. Transplant recipients were children who received TCRalphabeta/CD19-depleted allogeneic hematopoietic cell grafts. In this chain, TRBV19 is recombined with TRBJ2-5, and 10 bases in between align with TRBD2. The source material was PBMCs, mostly from graft donor cells, sampled 360 days after TCRalphabeta/CD19-depleted stem cell transplant. The sequence was collected from a male patient between 2 and 15 years old who had a stem cell transplant for acute lymphoblastic leukemia, so the T cells may come from the graft donor. The DNA sequence is TGTGCCAGTAGTCGGAGCGGGAGGGCCACCCGGGGAGAGACCCAGTACTTC. Translated, this gives CASSRSGRATRGETQYF.